These 3 T cell receptor beta chains share one sample of origin, sequenced in a study of blood T cells in healthy people across ages. PCR was performed a second time for about 7 to 11 cycles using a sample-barcoded 5' primer and a J-beta primer mix. TCRdb used MiXCR to reprocess the 5' RACE reads, holding one entry per CDR3 protein. Here the sample spans under 800,000 distinct CDR3 sequences, approximately 39% being singletons. Sequenced sample: blood. The receptors stem from an older woman in good health.

This clonotype was seen repeatedly, ten times or more. The chain couples TRBV4-3 to TRBJ2-1, with 9 bases aligning to TRBD2. Germline CDR1 reads LGHNA; CDR2 reads YSLEER. The CDR3 contains 19 residues. V dropped 4 bases and J dropped 4; count of bases not matched to a gene: 17. Here the CDR3 DNA reads TGCGCCAGCAGCCGAAGGACATCGATAGCGGGGGACCGTTACAATGAGCAGTTCTTC. The encoded protein is CASSRRTSIAGDRYNEQFF.

V usage is TRBV5-1 and J usage is TRBJ2-4; D may be TRBD1 or TRBD2 (5 bases each). The CDR3 loop spans 14 amino acids. V was shortened by 4 bases and J by 13 bases, with 21 bases between the two germline ends. Germline lookup yields CDR1 SGHRS and CDR2 YFSETQ. The CDR3 loop is CASSPGPGTYGQYF. As DNA, the CDR3 is TGCGCCAGCAGCCCGGGACCTGGGACCTACGGGCAGTACTTC. Full variable domain (outside the CDR3, taken from reference TRBV5-1 and TRBJ2-4): KAGVTQTPRYLIKTRGQQVTLSCSPISGHRSVSWYQQTPGQGLQFLFEYFSETQRNKGNFPGRFSGRQFSNSRSEMNVSTLELGDSALYLCASSPGPGTYGQYFGAGTRLSVL.

On this clonotype itself: A read error is possible here, since a much larger clone lies one base away. The chain is built from TRBV29-1 and TRBJ2-5; TRBD1 agrees at 9 bases. The better agreement between TRBJ2-7 and the DNA end casts doubt on the J call. The germline V gene encodes CDR1 SQVTM and CDR2 ANQGSEA. The length of the CDR3 is 15 residues. The CDR3 here is CSVEGTGTGYSEQYF. DNA for the CDR3: TGCAGCGTTGAAGGGACCGGGACAGGGTACAGCGAGCAGTACTTC.